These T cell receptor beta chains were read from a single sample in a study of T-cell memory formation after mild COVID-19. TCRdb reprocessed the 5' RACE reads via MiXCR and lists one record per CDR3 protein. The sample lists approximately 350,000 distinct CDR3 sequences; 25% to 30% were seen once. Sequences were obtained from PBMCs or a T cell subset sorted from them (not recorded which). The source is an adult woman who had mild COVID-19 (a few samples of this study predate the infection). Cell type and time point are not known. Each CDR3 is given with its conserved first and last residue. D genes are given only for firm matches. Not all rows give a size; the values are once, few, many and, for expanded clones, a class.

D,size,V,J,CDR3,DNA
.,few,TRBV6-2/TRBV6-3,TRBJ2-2,CASSYSSRWELFF,TGTGCCAGCAGTTACTCGAGTAGGTGGGAGCTGTTTTTT
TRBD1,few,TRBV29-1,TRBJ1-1,CSVLDRGNTEAFF,TGCAGCGTCCTCGACAGGGGGAACACTGAAGCTTTCTTT
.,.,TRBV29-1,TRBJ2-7,CSARGQIYEQYF,TGCAGCGCCCGAGGACAGATATACGAGCAGTACTTC
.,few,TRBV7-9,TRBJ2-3,CASSPRIGPSTDTQYF,TGTGCCAGCAGCCCTAGAATCGGCCCCAGCACAGATACGCAGTATTTT
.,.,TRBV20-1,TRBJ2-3,CSANPLLRVGADTQYF,TGCAGTGCTAACCCTCTCCTCCGGGTTGGGGCAGATACGCAGTATTTT
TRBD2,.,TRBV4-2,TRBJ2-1,CASRAAGSYNEQFF,TGTGCCAGCAGAGCAGCGGGAAGCTACAATGAGCAGTTCTTC
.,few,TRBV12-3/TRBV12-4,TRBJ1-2,CASSLNQGEGGYTF,TGTGCCAGCAGTCTTAACCAGGGCGAAGGTGGCTACACCTTC
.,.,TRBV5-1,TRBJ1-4,CASSSGFGTNEKLFF,TGCGCCAGCAGCTCCGGATTTGGAACTAATGAAAAACTGTTTTTT
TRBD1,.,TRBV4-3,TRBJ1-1,CATSNRGQLGVNTEAFF,TGCGCCACCTCAAACAGGGGGCAATTAGGCGTGAACACTGAAGCTTTCTTT
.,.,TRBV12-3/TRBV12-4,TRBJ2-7,CASSSASYEQYF,TGTGCCAGCAGCTCCGCTAGTTACGAGCAGTACTTC
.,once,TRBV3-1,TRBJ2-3,CASSQDRAGTQYF,TGTGCCAGCAGCCAAGATCGGGCGGGGACGCAGTATTTT
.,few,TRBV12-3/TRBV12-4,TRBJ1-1,CASSAQGPMNTEAFF,TGTGCCAGCAGTGCACAGGGACCCATGAACACTGAAGCTTTCTTT
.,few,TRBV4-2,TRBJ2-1,CASSQDGGKDSEQFF,TGTGCCAGCAGCCAAGATGGGGGAAAAGACAGTGAGCAGTTCTTC
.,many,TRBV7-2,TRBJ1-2,CASSLGATDGYTF,TGTGCCAGCAGCTTGGGGGCCACGGATGGCTACACCTTC
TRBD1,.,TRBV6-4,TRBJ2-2,CASSDSTGENTGELFF,TGTGCAAGCAGTGACTCGACAGGGGAGAACACCGGGGAGCTGTTTTTT
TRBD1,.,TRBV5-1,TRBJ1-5,CASSLGTGSGQPQHF,TGCGCCAGCAGCTTGGGGACAGGGTCCGGTCAGCCCCAGCATTTT
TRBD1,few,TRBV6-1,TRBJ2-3,CASRRDRGTDTQYF,TGTGCCAGCAGACGGGACAGGGGTACAGATACGCAGTATTTT
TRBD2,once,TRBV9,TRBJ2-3,CASSALAGGYTDTQYF,TGTGCCAGCAGCGCACTAGCGGGGGGGTACACAGATACGCAGTATTTT
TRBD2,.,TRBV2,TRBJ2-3,CASRRTSGSTDTQYF,TGTGCCAGCAGGAGGACTAGCGGGAGCACAGATACGCAGTATTTT
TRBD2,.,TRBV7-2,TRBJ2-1,CASSRTSGRQNEQFF,TGTGCCAGCAGCCGCACTAGCGGGAGGCAAAATGAGCAGTTCTTC
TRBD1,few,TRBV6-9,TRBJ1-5,CASSYSPTGVSNQPQHF,TGTGCCAGCAGTTACTCACCGACAGGGGTGAGCAATCAGCCCCAGCATTTT
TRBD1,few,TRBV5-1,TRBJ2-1,CASSLLTGGARKEQFF,TGCGCCAGCAGCCTCCTGACAGGGGGCGCCCGAAAAGAGCAGTTCTTC
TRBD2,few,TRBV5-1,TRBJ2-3,CASSHMTSGDTDTQYF,TGCGCCAGCAGCCATATGACTAGCGGGGATACAGATACGCAGTATTTT
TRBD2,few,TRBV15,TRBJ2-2,CATSLRRGGVGTGELFF,TGTGCCACCAGCTTGCGCCGCGGGGGTGTTGGAACCGGGGAGCTGTTTTTT
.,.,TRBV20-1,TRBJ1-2,CSAKYGGSYGYTF,TGCAGTGCTAAATATGGGGGCAGCTATGGCTACACCTTC
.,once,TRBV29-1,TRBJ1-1,CSVIKEGTEAFF,TGCAGCGTGATCAAGGAGGGCACTGAAGCTTTCTTT